The rows below give T cell receptor beta chains drawn from one sample of a study of cytomegalovirus exposure and HLA in healthy donors. Assay: immunoSEQ multiplex PCR; the TCRdb copy retains only in-frame clones and omits some. The sample includes about 90,000 clones, about three quarters seen only once; the top ten take around 4.3%. Material for sequencing was PBMCs. The receptors originated from a woman in her forties in good health and CMV-seropositive. CDR3s include the opening cysteine and the closing phenylalanine or tryptophan.

cdr3_length	v_call	j_call	cdr3_aa
13	TRBV2	TRBJ2-1	CASSAKPYNEQFF
15	TRBV21-1	TRBJ1-1	CASSTEPEGGTEAFF
17	TRBV28	TRBJ2-2	CASSASPAGTNTGELFF
13	TRBV27	TRBJ1-2	CASSQTGYDGYPF
14	TRBV28	TRBJ1-1	CASSMTGLNTEAFF
18	TRBV9	TRBJ2-7	CASSVDFGTSGSSYEQYF
11	TRBV2	TRBJ1-1	CANRDTNEAFF
17	TRBV28	TRBJ2-3	CASSLSKRPGSTDTQYF
14	TRBV2	TRBJ2-2	CASTGTGGTGELFF
18	TRBV4-3	TRBJ1-4	CASSHDDTSGVTNEKLFF
19	TRBV5-4	TRBJ1-2	CASTTNRDSINPKDYGYTF
15	TRBV27	TRBJ2-1	CASSPYRDSYNEQFF
15	TRBV29-1	TRBJ2-1	CSVDLGTSGYNEQFF
15	TRBV6-6	TRBJ2-5	CASSHQAGERETQYF
17	TRBV30	TRBJ1-3	CAWKGLLRPQSGNTIYF
15	TRBV5-6	TRBJ2-1	CASSPWTSGKNEQFF
13	TRBV6-5	TRBJ2-7	CASSWDREYEQYF
14	TRBV5-1	TRBJ2-1	CASSFGLAENEQFF
12	TRBV11-2	TRBJ2-7	CASSHLVGARDF
13	TRBV29-1	TRBJ2-5	CSVDFGGTETQYF
14	TRBV9	TRBJ2-7	CASSVTGWSYEQYF
15	TRBV14	TRBJ1-2	CASSQTGTGPYGYTF
14	TRBV28	TRBJ2-3	CASSLDSGLDTQYF
17	TRBV5-1	TRBJ1-6	CASSRGRDRVGNSPLHF
16	TRBV19	TRBJ2-1	CASRQLASSSYNEQFF
15	TRBV25-1	TRBJ1-5	CASSATGTPNQPQHF
15	TRBV19	TRBJ2-7	CASSTSGRAEYEQYF
15	TRBV10-3	TRBJ1-1	CAISESQDVNTEAFF
14	TRBV9	TRBJ1-4	CASSATDRAEKLFF
12	TRBV11-2	NA	CASSSLTYEQYF
15	TRBV5-4	TRBJ1-2	CASSRRQLSNYGYTF
13	TRBV10-3	TRBJ1-1	CAISEDRTTEAFF
15	TRBV5-6	TRBJ2-1	CASSSDKSSYNEQFF
15	TRBV6-1	TRBJ2-1	CASSLGTSGSNEQFF
11	TRBV20-1	TRBJ1-1	CSAPGVREAFF
14	TRBV5-8	TRBJ1-5	CASTRRTLNQPQHF
16	TRBV12-5	TRBJ2-2	CASGLALAGRTGELFF
17	TRBV6-1	TRBJ2-1	CASSELLAGDPYNEQFF
15	TRBV29-1	TRBJ2-7	CSVGLYGQGQDEQYF
11	TRBV6-5	TRBJ2-2	CASHNSGELFF
16	TRBV7-2	TRBJ2-4	CASSDSGAGAKNIQYF
16	TRBV28	TRBJ2-6	CASSLYAGSGANVLTF
14	TRBV5-1	TRBJ2-5	CASSSSGGQETQYF
18	TRBV7-9	TRBJ2-1	CASSFVWSGRRQQGEQFF
15	TRBV13	TRBJ2-7	CASSPRLAGRYEQYF
15	TRBV21-1	TRBJ1-5	CASSKNTDSNQPQHF
16	TRBV4-1	TRBJ2-3	CASSQDTEYSGDTQYF
15	TRBV6-5	TRBJ1-5	CASSASGGGGQPQHF
16	TRBV5-6	TRBJ2-7	CASSLTTGRNSYEQYF
15	TRBV7-8	TRBJ2-5	CASSSLGAGEGEQYF